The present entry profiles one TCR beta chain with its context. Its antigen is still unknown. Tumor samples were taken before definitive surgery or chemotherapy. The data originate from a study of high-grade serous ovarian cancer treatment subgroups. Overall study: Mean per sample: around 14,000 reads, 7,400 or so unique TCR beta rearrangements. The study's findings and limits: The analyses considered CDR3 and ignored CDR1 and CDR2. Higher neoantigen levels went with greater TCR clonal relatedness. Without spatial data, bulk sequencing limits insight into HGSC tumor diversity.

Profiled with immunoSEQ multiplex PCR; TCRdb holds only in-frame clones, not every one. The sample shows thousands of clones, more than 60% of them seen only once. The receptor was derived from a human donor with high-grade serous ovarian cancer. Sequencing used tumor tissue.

CDR3 bases: TGTGCCAGCAGTGGGGGCAGGGAAGTAGAGACCCAGTACTTC. Residues: CASSGGREVETQYF. The rearrangement uses TRBV6-1 and TRBJ2-5; tentative D call: TRBD1 (5 bases). This CDR3 is 14 amino acids long. From germline, CDR1 is MNHNS and CDR2 SASEGT. V dropped 4 bases and J dropped 4 bases, with 13 bases sitting between them.